A single sample is the source of the 26 T cell receptor beta chains below, sequenced in a study of shared clonotypes between healthy human individuals. Assay used: immunoSEQ multiplex PCR; TCRdb lists only in-frame clones, some missing. The sample holds fewer than 3 million clones, 85% to 95% seen once. Source material: naive CD4+ T cells from PBMCs. Specified subset: CD45RA+ positively selected. These receptors were collected from a young man in good health. Some clones in this sample may be carry-over from other donors' samples.

This sequence joins TRBV5-1 and TRBJ2-1, with TRBD2 as a possible D gene (6 bases). CDR1 and CDR2 (germline): SGHRS, YFSETQ. The CDR3 covers 17 residues. The ends were cut back, 4 bases at V and 4 bases at J, with 21 bases in the middle. The CDR3 DNA follows: TGCGCCAGCAGCGGGGGGATCAGCGTTACCCTTTACAATGAGCAGTTCTTC. Translation: CASSGGISVTLYNEQFF.

In the case of this clone: Other DNA sequences within the sample encode an identical CDR3. The chain is built from TRBV5-1 and TRBJ1-2, with D possibly matching TRBD1 (5 bases). The CDR3 runs 13 residues. The V gene's germline CDR1 is SGHRS and CDR2 YFSETQ. Deletions cut 0 bases from V and 4 bases from J, with 7 bases between. This chain's CDR3 is CASSLGRVYGYTF. The CDR3 coding sequence is TGCGCCAGCAGCTTGGGCAGGGTCTATGGCTACACCTTC.

The chain combines TRBV19 with TRBJ1-2; 8 bases fit TRBD1. CDR1 is LNHDA and CDR2 is SQIVND in the germline V gene (reference sequence). The V gene end was trimmed by 6 bases and the J gene end by 5 bases; junction bases not matched to a gene: 5. The CDR3 extends over 13 amino acids. The CDR3 DNA is TGTGCCAGTAGAGCGGACAGGGTTTATGGCTACACCTTC. This translates into CASRADRVYGYTF.

The V and J genes are TRBV5-8 and TRBJ2-5, with 11 bases matching TRBD2. Germline values: CDR1 SGHTS, CDR2 YDEGEE. V shed 4 bases and J 1 base; nucleotides not matched to a gene: 6. The CDR3 runs to 16 residues. CDR3: CASSQGTSGLQETQYF. In DNA, the CDR3 is TGTGCCAGCAGCCAGGGGACTAGCGGACTCCAAGAGACCCAGTACTTC.

This sequence joins TRBV4-2 and TRBJ2-3; D is possibly TRBD1 or TRBD2 (5 bases each). Germline assignment: CDR1 LGHNA and CDR2 YNFKEQ. The V end lost 3 bases, the J end lost 0 bases, and 10 bases lay between the germline ends. The CDR3 runs to 15 residues. The CDR3 region is CASSQGVVSTDTQYF. The CDR3 DNA reads TGTGCCAGCAGCCAGGGGGTGGTGAGCACAGATACGCAGTATTTT.

J is TRBJ2-7 and V is TRBV7-2; D may be TRBD1 (6 bases). This CDR3 has 15 amino acids. The V and J ends lost 5 bases and 5 bases respectively, with 19 bases between them. CDR1 and CDR2 from the germline V gene are SGHTA and FQGNSA. CDR3 bases: TGTGCCAGCAGCGTGGGACAACCTTTTATCCACGAGCAGTACTTC. This codes for CASSVGQPFIHEQYF.

The V call is TRBV9, the J call TRBJ1-3; D unresolved. Trimming removed 0 bases at V and 4 bases at J, with 14 bases between. The CDR3 covers 16 residues. CDR1 is SGDLS and CDR2 is YYNGEE in the germline V gene. In DNA form, the CDR3 reads TGTGCCAGCAGCGTAGGGAGAGGGTCGGTAGGAAACACCATATATTTT. It codes for CASSVGRGSVGNTIYF.

The rearrangement uses TRBV4-2 and TRBJ2-3, with TRBD1 as a possible D gene (6 bases). Trimming cost V 4 bases and J 12 bases, with 14 bases left between them. CDR1 is LGHNA, CDR2 YNFKEQ, per germline. The CDR3 length is 12 residues. The CDR3: CASSLRGSFQYF. In DNA form, the CDR3 reads TGTGCCAGCAGCCTTAGGGGGAGTTTCCAGTATTTT.

The V call is TRBV7-2, the J call TRBJ1-4; 7 nucleotides match TRBD1. In germline, CDR1 is SGHTA, CDR2 FQGNSA. V shed 5 bases, J shed 7 bases, and the junction held 10 bases outside the gene matches. There are 15 residues in the CDR3. This chain's CDR3 is CASSGNRGSSEKLFF. The DNA for the CDR3 is TGTGCCAGCAGCGGGAACAGGGGAAGCAGTGAAAAACTGTTTTTT.

The chain has TRBV29-1 and TRBJ1-1, with unresolved D. The germline CDR1 and CDR2 sequences are SQVTM and ANQGSEA. This CDR3 is 11 amino acids long. Deletions cut 4 bases from V and 7 bases from J, with 10 bases between. The DNA for the CDR3 is TGCAGCGTTGCGGGCCTAGGTGAAGCTTTCTTT. This encodes CSVAGLGEAFF.

This clone was counted a single time. This chain links TRBV10-3 with TRBJ2-5; D may correspond to TRBD1 or TRBD2 (5 bases each). Trimming shortened V by 6 bases and J by 5 bases, and 13 bases separated the two germline ends. Germline CDR1 ENHRY, CDR2 SYGVKD. This CDR3 region has 13 residues. This chain's CDR3 is CAISRDLRETQYF. The CDR3 DNA is TGTGCCATCAGCCGGGACCTGCGCGAGACCCAGTACTTC.

This clone was counted a few times. Different DNA sequences within this sample yield the same CDR3. The chain couples TRBV30 to TRBJ1-1, with 9 bases that match TRBD1. Germline CDR1 is GTSNPN and CDR2 is SVGIG (reference sequence). V lost 0 bases, J lost 5 bases, and 1 base stayed unmatched. This CDR3 has 13 residues. The CDR3 DNA sequence: TGTGCCTGGAGTGTAGACAGGGGGACTGAAGCTTTCTTT. Translated: CAWSVDRGTEAFF.

For this clone: Distinct nucleotide sequences in the sample also encode this CDR3. The chain uses TRBV7-3 and TRBJ2-1; 11 bases line up with TRBD2. Losses at the gene ends were 5 bases for V and 2 bases for J; bases not matched to a gene: 2. In germline, CDR1 is SGHTA, CDR2 FQGTGA. The CDR3 contains 15 residues. The CDR3 spells CASSLAGGTYNEQFF. The CDR3 DNA sequence: TGTGCCAGCAGCCTAGCGGGAGGTACCTACAATGAGCAGTTCTTC.

The chain couples TRBV5-1 to TRBJ1-3; D uncertain. Germline V gives CDR1 SGHRS, CDR2 YFSETQ. The CDR3 is 16 residues long. V was trimmed by 2 bases and J by 0 bases, leaving 12 bases between them. CDR3 coding DNA: TGCGCCAGCAGCTTTCAGGACGCTAGCTCTGGAAACACCATATATTTT. Its protein product is CASSFQDASSGNTIYF.

The chain uses TRBV6-6 and TRBJ2-3; TRBD2 aligns across 10 bases. CDR3 size: 12 residues. Germline V gene data show CDR1 as MNHNY and CDR2 as SVGAGI (reference sequence). V shed 9 bases and J 6 bases; nucleotides not matched to a gene: 3. The DNA of the CDR3 is TGTGCCAGTGGACTAGCGGCGGATACGCAGTATTTT. Translating it yields CASGLAADTQYF.

The chain links TRBV7-2 to TRBJ2-5; 10 bases line up with TRBD2. J was trimmed by 0 bases and V by 0 bases; bases with no gene match: 7. Germline values: CDR1 SGHTA, CDR2 FQGNSA. The CDR3 extends over 18 amino acids. CDR3: CASSLALAGRSYQETQYF. For the CDR3, the DNA is TGTGCCAGCAGCTTAGCACTAGCGGGAAGAAGTTACCAAGAGACCCAGTACTTC.

The chain links TRBV5-4 to TRBJ2-3; TRBD2 matches 10 bases. Germline-derived CDR1 and CDR2 are SGHNT and YYREEE (reference sequence). V lost 0 bases and J lost 2; bases outside the gene matches: 9. The CDR3 length is 18 residues. The CDR3 spells CASSLGLAGVLNTDTQYF. The CDR3 nucleotides are TGTGCCAGCAGCTTGGGTCTAGCGGGAGTGCTCAACACAGATACGCAGTATTTT.

The CDR3 region is CSVDLSNTGELFF. CDR3 DNA sequence: TGCAGCGTTGATCTTTCGAACACCGGGGAGCTGTTTTTT. This chain joins TRBV29-1 and TRBJ2-2; no definite D call. The CDR3 consists of 13 residues. The V gene lost 3 bases and the J gene lost 0 bases, with 5 bases spanning the gap. Germline-derived CDR1 and CDR2 are SQVTM and ANQGSEA.

The J gene is TRBJ2-7, the V gene TRBV9; 9 bases map to TRBD2. V trimming: 4 bases; J trimming: 4 bases; junction bases outside the gene matches: 9. The CDR3 is 15 amino acids. Germline CDR1 is SGDLS and CDR2 is YYNGEE. CDR3 sequence: CASSPLGTSRYEQYF. CDR3 nucleotides: TGTGCCAGCAGCCCCCTCGGGACTAGCCGTTACGAGCAGTACTTC.

The chain is built from TRBV7-3 and TRBJ2-5; 10 bases line up with TRBD2. CDR1 and CDR2 (germline): SGHTA, FQGTGA. This CDR3 has 18 residues. V shed 2 bases, J shed 6 bases, and the junction held 15 bases outside the gene matches. The CDR3: CASSLYHRGAGGPKTQYF. The CDR3 DNA follows: TGTGCCAGCAGCTTATATCATCGGGGAGCGGGAGGGCCGAAGACCCAGTACTTC.

Comment on this clone: In the same sample, other DNA sequences code for this CDR3. The chain joins TRBV5-1 to TRBJ2-7; no firm D call. The germline V and J ends were trimmed by 0 bases and 0 bases, with 13 bases remaining between them. Looked up from germline, CDR1 is SGHRS and CDR2 is YFSETQ. The CDR3 is 16 amino acids. The CDR3 bases are TGCGCCAGCAGCTTGGCCGGCGGCCTAAGCTCCTACGAGCAGTACTTC. Its protein is CASSLAGGLSSYEQYF.

The chain joins TRBV28 to TRBJ1-1; D gene unclear. The CDR3 covers 17 residues. The germline V and J ends were trimmed by 6 bases and 1 base, with 21 bases remaining between them. CDR1 is MDHEN and CDR2 is SYDVKM in the germline V gene. In DNA form, the CDR3 reads TGTGCCAGCAGCCGGCCTCAAGGGAAAAAGGGGAACACTGAAGCTTTCTTT. Protein sequence: CASSRPQGKKGNTEAFF.

This clone was seen only a few times. In DNA form, the CDR3 reads TGCGCCAGCAGCTTGGTGGTCGCGGGAGGTTACGAGCAGTACTTC. This sequence encodes CASSLVVAGGYEQYF. The rearrangement uses TRBV5-1 and TRBJ2-7; 8 bases fit TRBD2. Germline V gives CDR1 SGHRS, CDR2 YFSETQ. V trimming: 0 bases; J trimming: 4 bases; junction bases outside the gene matches: 6. The CDR3 has 15 amino acids.

This chain links TRBV9 with TRBJ1-1; D ambiguous. The germline CDR1 and CDR2 sequences are SGDLS and YYNGEE. Between the trimmed V and J ends, which lost 0 bases and 5 bases, there was a span of 14 bases. This CDR3 comprises 15 residues. The CDR3 loop reads CASSVDWVEGTEAFF. As DNA, the CDR3 is TGTGCCAGCAGCGTAGACTGGGTCGAAGGGACTGAAGCTTTCTTT.

This clone was counted a single time. V is TRBV11-2 and J is TRBJ2-3; 7 nucleotides align to TRBD1. With V trimmed by 4 bases and J by 4 bases, 17 bases remained unmatched. Germline CDR1 and CDR2: SGHAT and FQNNGV. The CDR3 contains 18 residues. The CDR3 sequence is CASSSLLSGTVRADTQYF. The CDR3 coding sequence is TGTGCCAGCAGCTCCCTGTTGTCCGGGACAGTGAGGGCAGATACGCAGTATTTT.

This CDR3 reads CAWSVLRATDTQYF. Here the CDR3 DNA reads TGTGCCTGGAGTGTACTCAGGGCAACAGATACGCAGTATTTT. V usage is TRBV30 and J usage is TRBJ2-3; D is possibly TRBD1 (5 bases). The CDR3 sequence is 14 residues long. Germline assignment: CDR1 GTSNPN and CDR2 SVGIG (reference sequence). The V gene lost 0 bases and the J gene lost 3 bases, with 10 bases spanning the gap.